This T cell receptor beta chain was sequenced for a study of blood T cell repertoires in COVID-19. In the study overall: Spain, Italy and the United States supplied samples that represented acute and convalescent COVID-19. Sources were T cells, B-cell-depleted T cells, or PBMCs; the material itself was cDNA or gDNA.

The germline V and J ends were trimmed by 5 bases and 10 bases, with 18 bases remaining between them. Per the germline V gene, CDR1 is SEHNR and CDR2 is FQNEAQ (reference sequence). The CDR3 totals 15 residues. Authors' analysis steps: Amplification of reference gene primers was used by the study to estimate nucleated cell counts. The table came from immunoSEQ multiplex PCR; TCRdb's copy has only in-frame clones and leaves some out. The V and J calls and clone size are taken from that table; D and trimming were inferred from the DNA. The table has about 81,000 clones, around 82% seen once. V and J are TRBV7-9 and TRBJ1-6; D is perhaps TRBD1 (6 bases). The TCR was taken from a human donor in a cohort sampled during active COVID-19. Sequenced: peripheral blood. The CDR3 sequence: CASSHETGNFSPLHF. In nucleotides, the CDR3 is TGTGCCAGCAGCCACGAGACAGGCAATTTCTCACCCCTCCACTTT.